This T cell receptor beta chain was sequenced in a study of human T cells and chemical hapten exposure. Overall study context: Variation in per-sample TCR yields came mainly from small pooled library volume differences.

This clonotype was recorded at least ten times. Time point given: patch test 2, 6 weeks after DPC sensitization. The sample's treatment: therapeutic diphenylcyclopropenone sensitization with weekly scalp DPC. MiXCR was run by TCRdb on the RACE reads, yielding one entry per CDR3 protein. The repertoire has roughly 120,000 distinct CDR3 sequences, roughly 9% of them found once; the top ten carry about 3%. Trimming shortened V by 6 bases and J by 2 bases, and 11 bases separated the two germline ends. The CDR3 has 13 residues. Germline lookup yields CDR1 MNHEY and CDR2 SVGEGT. This rearrangement joins TRBV6-2 or TRBV6-3 to TRBJ2-7; D may be TRBD1 (6 bases). The specimen was whole blood, collected in connection with sensitization to the hapten diphenylcyclopropenone (DPC). This receptor was identified in a woman aged 40 to 50 with alopecia areata. Some clones in this sample may be carry-over from other donors' samples. The CDR3 DNA follows: TGTGCCAGCAGCGGGACAAACACCTACGAGCAGTACTTC. Translating gives CASSGTNTYEQYF.